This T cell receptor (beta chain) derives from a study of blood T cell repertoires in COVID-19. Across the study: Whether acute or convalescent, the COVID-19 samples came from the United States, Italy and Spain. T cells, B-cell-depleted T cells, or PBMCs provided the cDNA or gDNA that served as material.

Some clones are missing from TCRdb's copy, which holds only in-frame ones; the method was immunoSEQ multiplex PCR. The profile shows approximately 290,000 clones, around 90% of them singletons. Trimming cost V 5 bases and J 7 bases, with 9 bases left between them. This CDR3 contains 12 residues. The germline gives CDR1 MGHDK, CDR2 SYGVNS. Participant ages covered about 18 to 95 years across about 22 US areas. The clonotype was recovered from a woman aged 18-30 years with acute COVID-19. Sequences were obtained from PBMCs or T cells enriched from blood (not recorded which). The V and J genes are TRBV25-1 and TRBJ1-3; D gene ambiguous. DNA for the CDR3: TGTGCCAGCAGTACAGTTGCGAACACCATATATTTT. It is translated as CASSTVANTIYF.